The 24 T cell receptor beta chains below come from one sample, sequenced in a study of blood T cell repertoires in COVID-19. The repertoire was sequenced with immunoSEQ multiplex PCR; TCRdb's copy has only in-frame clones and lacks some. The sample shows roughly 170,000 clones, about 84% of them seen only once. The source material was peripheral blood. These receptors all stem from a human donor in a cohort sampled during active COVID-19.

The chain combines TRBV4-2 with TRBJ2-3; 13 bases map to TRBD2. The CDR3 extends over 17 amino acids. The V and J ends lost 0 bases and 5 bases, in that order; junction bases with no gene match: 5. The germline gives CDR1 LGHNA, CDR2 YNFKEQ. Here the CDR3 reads CASSQELAGGPLDTQYF. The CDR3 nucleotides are TGTGCCAGCAGCCAAGAACTAGCGGGGGGGCCATTAGATACGCAGTATTTT.

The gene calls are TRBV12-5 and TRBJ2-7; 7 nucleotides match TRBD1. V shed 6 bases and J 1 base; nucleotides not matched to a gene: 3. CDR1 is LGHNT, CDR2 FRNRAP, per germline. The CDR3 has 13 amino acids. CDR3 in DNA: TGTGCTAGTGGACCAGGGGGTTCCTACGAGCAGTACTTC. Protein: CASGPGGSYEQYF.

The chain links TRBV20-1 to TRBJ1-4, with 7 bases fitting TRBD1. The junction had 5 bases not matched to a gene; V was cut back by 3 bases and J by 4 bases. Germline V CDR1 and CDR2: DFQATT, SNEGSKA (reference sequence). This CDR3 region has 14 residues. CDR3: CSASTGQVNEKLFF. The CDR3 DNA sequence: TGCAGTGCTAGTACCGGACAGGTTAATGAAAAACTGTTTTTT.

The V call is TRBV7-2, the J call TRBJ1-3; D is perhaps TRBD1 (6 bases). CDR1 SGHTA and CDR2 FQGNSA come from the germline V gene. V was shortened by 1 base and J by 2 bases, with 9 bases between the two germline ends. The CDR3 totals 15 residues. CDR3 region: CASSLVGTPGNTIYF. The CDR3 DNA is TGTGCCAGCAGCTTAGTAGGGACACCTGGAAACACCATATATTTT.

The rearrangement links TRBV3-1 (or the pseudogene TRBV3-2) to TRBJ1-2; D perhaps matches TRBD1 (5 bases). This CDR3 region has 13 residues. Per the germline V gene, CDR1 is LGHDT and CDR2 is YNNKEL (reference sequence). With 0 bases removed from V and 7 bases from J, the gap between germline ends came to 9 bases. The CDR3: CASSQDRRGGYTF. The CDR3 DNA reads TGTGCCAGCAGCCAAGACCGGAGGGGTGGCTACACCTTC.

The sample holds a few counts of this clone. The CDR3 DNA reads as TGTGCCAGCAGCCGACCCGGACGGGGGGGCCGAGGTGAGCAGTTCTTC. This sequence encodes CASSRPGRGGRGEQFF. V and J are TRBV9 and TRBJ2-1, with 8 bases fitting TRBD2. The V segment lost 4 bases and the J segment 9 bases; nucleotides outside the gene matches: 15. This CDR3 comprises 16 residues. Germline CDR1 reads SGDLS; CDR2 reads YYNGEE.

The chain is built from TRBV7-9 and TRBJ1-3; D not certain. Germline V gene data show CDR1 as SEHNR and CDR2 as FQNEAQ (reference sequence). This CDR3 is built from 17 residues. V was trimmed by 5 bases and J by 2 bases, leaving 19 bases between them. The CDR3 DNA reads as TGTGCCAGCAGCCCACCCGGAGAGTCAAATCCTGGAAACACCATATATTTT. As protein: CASSPPGESNPGNTIYF.

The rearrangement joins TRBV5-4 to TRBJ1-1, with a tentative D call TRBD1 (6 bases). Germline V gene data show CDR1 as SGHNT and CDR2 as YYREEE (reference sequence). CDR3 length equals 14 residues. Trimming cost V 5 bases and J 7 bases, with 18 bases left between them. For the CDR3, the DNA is TGTGCCAGCAGACCCATCGCAGGGGACCTTGAAGCTTTCTTT. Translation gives CASRPIAGDLEAFF.

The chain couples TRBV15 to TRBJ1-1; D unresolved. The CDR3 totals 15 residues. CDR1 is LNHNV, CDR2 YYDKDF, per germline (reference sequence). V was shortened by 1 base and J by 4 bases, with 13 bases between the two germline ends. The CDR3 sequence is CATSRGNSGGTEAFF. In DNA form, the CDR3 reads TGTGCCACCAGCAGAGGGAACTCGGGTGGCACTGAAGCTTTCTTT. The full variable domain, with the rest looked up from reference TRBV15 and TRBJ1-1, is DAMVIQNPRYQVTQFGKPVTLSCSQTLNHNVMYWYQQKSSQAPKLLFHYYDKDFNNEADTPDNFQSRRPNTSFCFLDIRSPGLGDTAMYLCATSRGNSGGTEAFFGQGTRLTVV.

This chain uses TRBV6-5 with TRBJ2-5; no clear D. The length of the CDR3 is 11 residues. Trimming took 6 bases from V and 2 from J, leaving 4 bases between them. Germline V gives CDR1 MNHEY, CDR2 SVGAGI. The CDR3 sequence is CASRYQETQYF. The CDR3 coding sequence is TGTGCCAGCAGATATCAAGAGACCCAGTACTTC.

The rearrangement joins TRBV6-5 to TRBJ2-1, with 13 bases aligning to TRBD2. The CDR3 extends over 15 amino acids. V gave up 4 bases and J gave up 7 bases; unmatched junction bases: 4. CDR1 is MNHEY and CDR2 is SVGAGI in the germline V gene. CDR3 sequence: CASSSPGLAGNEQFF. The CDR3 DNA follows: TGTGCCAGCAGTTCACCGGGACTAGCGGGGAATGAGCAGTTCTTC.

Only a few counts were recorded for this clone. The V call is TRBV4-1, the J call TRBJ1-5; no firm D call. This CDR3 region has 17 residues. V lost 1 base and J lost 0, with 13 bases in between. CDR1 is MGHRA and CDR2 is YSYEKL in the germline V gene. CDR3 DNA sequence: TGCGCCAGCAGCCAAGGACCACCGGAGGATAGCAATCAGCCCCAGCATTTT. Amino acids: CASSQGPPEDSNQPQHF.

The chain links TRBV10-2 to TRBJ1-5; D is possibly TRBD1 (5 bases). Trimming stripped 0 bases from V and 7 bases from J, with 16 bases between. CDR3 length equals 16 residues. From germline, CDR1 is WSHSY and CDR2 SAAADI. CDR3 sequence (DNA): TGCGCCAGCAGTGAGTCGGGGGGGAGGGGAGGCCAGCCCCAGCATTTT. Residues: CASSESGGRGGQPQHF.

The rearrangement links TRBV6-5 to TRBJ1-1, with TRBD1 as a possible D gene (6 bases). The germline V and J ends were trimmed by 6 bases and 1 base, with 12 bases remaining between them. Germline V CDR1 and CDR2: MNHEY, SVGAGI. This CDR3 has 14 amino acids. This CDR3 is CASSYLRGNTEAFF. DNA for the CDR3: TGTGCCAGCAGCTACCTCAGGGGGAACACTGAAGCTTTCTTT.

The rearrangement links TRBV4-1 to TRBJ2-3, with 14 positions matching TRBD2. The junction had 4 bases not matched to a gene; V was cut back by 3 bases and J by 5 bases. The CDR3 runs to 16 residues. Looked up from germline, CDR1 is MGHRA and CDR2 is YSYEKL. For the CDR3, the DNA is TGCGCCAGCAGCCAGGCGGGACTAGCGGGGGAAGATACGCAGTATTTT. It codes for CASSQAGLAGEDTQYF.

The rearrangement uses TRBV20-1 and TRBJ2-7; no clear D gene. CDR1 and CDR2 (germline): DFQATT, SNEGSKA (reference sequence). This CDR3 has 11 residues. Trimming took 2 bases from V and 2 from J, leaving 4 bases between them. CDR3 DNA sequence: TGCAGTGCTAGACAGGCCTACGAGCAGTACTTC. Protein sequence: CSARQAYEQYF.

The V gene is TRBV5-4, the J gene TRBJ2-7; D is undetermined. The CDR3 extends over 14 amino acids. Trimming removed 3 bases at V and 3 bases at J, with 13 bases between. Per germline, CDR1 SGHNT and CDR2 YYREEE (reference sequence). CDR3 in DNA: TGTGCCAGCAGCTCCTCTGGCACTAACTACGAGCAGTACTTC. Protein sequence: CASSSSGTNYEQYF.

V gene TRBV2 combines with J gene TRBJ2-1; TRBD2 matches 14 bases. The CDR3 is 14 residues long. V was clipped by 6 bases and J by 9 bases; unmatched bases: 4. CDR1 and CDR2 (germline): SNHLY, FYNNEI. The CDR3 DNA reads TGTGCCAGCAGGACTAGCGGGGGGGCCGGTGAGCAGTTCTTC. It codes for CASRTSGGAGEQFF.

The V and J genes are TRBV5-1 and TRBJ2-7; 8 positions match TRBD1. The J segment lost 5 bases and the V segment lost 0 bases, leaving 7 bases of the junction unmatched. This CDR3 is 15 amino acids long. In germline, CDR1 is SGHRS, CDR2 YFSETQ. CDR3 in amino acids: CASSLVGTGNHEQYF. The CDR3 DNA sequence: TGCGCCAGCAGCTTGGTGGGGACAGGTAATCACGAGCAGTACTTC.

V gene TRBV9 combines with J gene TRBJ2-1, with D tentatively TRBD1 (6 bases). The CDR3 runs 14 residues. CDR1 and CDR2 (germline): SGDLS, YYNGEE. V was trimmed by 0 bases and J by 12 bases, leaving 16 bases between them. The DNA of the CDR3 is TGTGCCAGCAGCGTAGATTTAGTTGTACAGGGGCAGTTCTTC. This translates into CASSVDLVVQGQFF.

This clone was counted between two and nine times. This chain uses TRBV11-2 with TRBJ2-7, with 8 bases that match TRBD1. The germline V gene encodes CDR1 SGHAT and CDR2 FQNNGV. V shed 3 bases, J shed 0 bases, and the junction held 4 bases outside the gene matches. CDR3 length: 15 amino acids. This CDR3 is CASSFNRGSSYEQYF. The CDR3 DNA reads TGTGCCAGCAGCTTTAACAGGGGGTCCTCCTACGAGCAGTACTTC.

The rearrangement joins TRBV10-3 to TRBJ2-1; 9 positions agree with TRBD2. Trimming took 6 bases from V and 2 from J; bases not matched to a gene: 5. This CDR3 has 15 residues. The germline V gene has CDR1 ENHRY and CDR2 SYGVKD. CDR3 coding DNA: TGTGCCATCAGAGAGCGGGAGGCCCCCTACAATGAGCAGTTCTTC. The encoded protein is CAIREREAPYNEQFF.

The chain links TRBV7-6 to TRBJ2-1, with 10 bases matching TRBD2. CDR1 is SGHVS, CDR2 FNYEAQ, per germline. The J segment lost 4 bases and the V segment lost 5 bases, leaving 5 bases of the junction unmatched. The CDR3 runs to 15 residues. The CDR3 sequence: CASSATSGVYNEQFF. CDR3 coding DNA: TGTGCCAGCAGCGCCACTAGCGGGGTTTACAATGAGCAGTTCTTC.

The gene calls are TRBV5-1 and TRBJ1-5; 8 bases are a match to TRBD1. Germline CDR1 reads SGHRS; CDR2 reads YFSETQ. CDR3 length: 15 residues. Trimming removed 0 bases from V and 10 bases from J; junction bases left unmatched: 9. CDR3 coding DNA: TGCGCCAGCAGCTTGGCCGGACAGGGAGATGATCCCCAGCATTTT. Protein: CASSLAGQGDDPQHF.